A selection of T cell receptor beta chains follows, all from one sample in a study of blood T cells in healthy people across ages. Each CDR3 protein is one row after TCRdb ran MiXCR on the 5' RACE reads. The sample holds around 990,000 distinct CDR3 sequences, 35% to 40% seen once. The material sequenced was blood. These receptors were taken from a young man in good health. The CDR3 runs from the conserved cysteine through the conserved F or W. Each record gives: clone size, J gene, D gene, V gene, CDR3 DNA, CDR3 protein. A D gene is named only where the DNA matches it firmly. Clone size is shown for a subset of rows, as once, few, many or a class of expanded clone.

clone size: few; J gene: TRBJ1-5; D gene: .; V gene: TRBV20-1; CDR3 DNA: TGCAGTGCTAGAGGTGCGGGGACAAGCCTCACTCAGCCCCAGCATTTT; CDR3 protein: CSARGAGTSLTQPQHF
clone size: many; J gene: TRBJ2-1; D gene: TRBD2; V gene: TRBV29-1; CDR3 DNA: TGCAGCGTTGAAGGGCTAGCGGGGGGCGTAAATGAGCAGTTCTTC; CDR3 protein: CSVEGLAGGVNEQFF
clone size: .; J gene: TRBJ2-3; D gene: TRBD2; V gene: TRBV4-1; CDR3 DNA: TGCGCCAGCAGCCAAGAGATCCAGCGGGGGCTCACAGATACGCAGTATTTT; CDR3 protein: CASSQEIQRGLTDTQYF
clone size: .; J gene: TRBJ1-2; D gene: .; V gene: TRBV4-2; CDR3 DNA: TGTGCCAGCAGCTCCTTCTCATCGGGTGGCTACACCTTC; CDR3 protein: CASSSFSSGGYTF
clone size: few; J gene: TRBJ2-7; D gene: TRBD1; V gene: TRBV27; CDR3 DNA: TGTGCCAGCAGTCGGACAGGGGGACATTACAATGAGCAGTACTTC; CDR3 protein: CASSRTGGHYNEQYF
clone size: .; J gene: TRBJ2-6; D gene: .; V gene: TRBV21-1; CDR3 DNA: TGTGCCAGCAGCCTCCAGAACAGGCATCTCTCTGGGGCCAACGTCCTGACTTTC; CDR3 protein: CASSLQNRHLSGANVLTF
clone size: .; J gene: TRBJ2-7; D gene: TRBD1; V gene: TRBV6-5; CDR3 DNA: TGTGCCAGCAGTTACTCGACAGGGAGAGGGAATGAGCAGTACTTC; CDR3 protein: CASSYSTGRGNEQYF
clone size: .; J gene: TRBJ2-1; D gene: TRBD2; V gene: TRBV5-1; CDR3 DNA: TGCGCCAGCAGCACTAGCGGGACCTCCTACAATGAGCAGTTCTTC; CDR3 protein: CASSTSGTSYNEQFF
clone size: .; J gene: TRBJ1-2; D gene: TRBD1; V gene: TRBV7-6; CDR3 DNA: TGTGCCAGCAGCGACAGGACAGGGTCTAACTATGGCTACACCTTC; CDR3 protein: CASSDRTGSNYGYTF
clone size: .; J gene: TRBJ1-2; D gene: .; V gene: TRBV7-2; CDR3 DNA: TGTGCCAGCAGCTTAACAGGCAGAGCTAACTATGGCTACACCTTC; CDR3 protein: CASSLTGRANYGYTF
clone size: many; J gene: TRBJ1-2; D gene: .; V gene: TRBV12-3/TRBV12-4; CDR3 DNA: TGTGCCAGCAGTTTTCAAGGATCCTATGGCTACACCTTC; CDR3 protein: CASSFQGSYGYTF